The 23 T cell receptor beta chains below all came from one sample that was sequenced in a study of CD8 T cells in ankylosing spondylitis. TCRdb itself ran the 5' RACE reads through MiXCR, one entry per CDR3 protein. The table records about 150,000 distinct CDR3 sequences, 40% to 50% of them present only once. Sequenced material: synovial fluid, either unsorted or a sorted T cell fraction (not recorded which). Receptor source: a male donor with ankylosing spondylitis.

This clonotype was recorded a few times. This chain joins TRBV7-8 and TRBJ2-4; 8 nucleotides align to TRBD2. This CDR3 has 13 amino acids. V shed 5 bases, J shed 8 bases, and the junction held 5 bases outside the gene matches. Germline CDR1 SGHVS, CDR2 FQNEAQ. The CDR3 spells CASSGTGGDIQYF. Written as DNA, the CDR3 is TGTGCCAGCAGCGGGACCGGGGGGGACATTCAGTACTTC.

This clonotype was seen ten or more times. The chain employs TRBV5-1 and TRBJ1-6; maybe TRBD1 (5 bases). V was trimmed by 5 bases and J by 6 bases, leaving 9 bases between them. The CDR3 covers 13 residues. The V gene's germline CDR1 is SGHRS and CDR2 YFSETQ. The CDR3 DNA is TGCGCCAGCAGGGGGGGGTTTAATTCACCCCTCCACTTT. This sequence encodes CASRGGFNSPLHF.

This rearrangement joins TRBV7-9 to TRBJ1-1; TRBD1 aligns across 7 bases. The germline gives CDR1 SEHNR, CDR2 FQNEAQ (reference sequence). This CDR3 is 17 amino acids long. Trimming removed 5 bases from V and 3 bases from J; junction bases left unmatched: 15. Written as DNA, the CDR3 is TGTGCCAGCAGCATTAACCGACAGGGTCATGAGGACACTGAAGCTTTCTTT. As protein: CASSINRQGHEDTEAFF.

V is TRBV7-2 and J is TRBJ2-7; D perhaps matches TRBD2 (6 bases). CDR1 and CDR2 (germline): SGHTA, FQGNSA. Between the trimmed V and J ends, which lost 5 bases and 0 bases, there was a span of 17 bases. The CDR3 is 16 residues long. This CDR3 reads CASSPFSGLSSYEQYF. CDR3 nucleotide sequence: TGTGCCAGCAGCCCCTTTAGCGGACTAAGCTCCTACGAGCAGTACTTC.

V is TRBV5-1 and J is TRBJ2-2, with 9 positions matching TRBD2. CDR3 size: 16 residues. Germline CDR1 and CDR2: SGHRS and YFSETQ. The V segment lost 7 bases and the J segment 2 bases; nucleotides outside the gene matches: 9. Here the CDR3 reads CASPPPRGGNTGELFF. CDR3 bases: TGCGCCAGCCCTCCGCCGCGGGGGGGAAACACCGGGGAGCTGTTTTTT.

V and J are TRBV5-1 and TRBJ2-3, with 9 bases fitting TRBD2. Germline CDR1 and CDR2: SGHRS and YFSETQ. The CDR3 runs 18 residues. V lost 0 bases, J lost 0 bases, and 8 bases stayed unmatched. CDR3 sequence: CASSLGLAGPTSTDTQYF. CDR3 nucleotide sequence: TGCGCCAGCAGCTTGGGGCTAGCGGGGCCTACTAGCACAGATACGCAGTATTTT.

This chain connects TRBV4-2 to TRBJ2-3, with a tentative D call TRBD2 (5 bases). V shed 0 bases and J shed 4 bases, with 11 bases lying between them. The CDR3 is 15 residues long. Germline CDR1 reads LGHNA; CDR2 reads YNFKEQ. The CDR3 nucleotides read TGTGCCAGCAGCCAAGATGAGGCTAGCCCAGATACGCAGTATTTT. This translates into CASSQDEASPDTQYF.

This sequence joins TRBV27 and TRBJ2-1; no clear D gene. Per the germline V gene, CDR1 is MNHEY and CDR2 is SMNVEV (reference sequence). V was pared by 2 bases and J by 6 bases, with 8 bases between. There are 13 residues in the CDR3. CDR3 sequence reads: CASSLGIANEQFF. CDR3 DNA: TGTGCCAGCAGTTTAGGTATCGCCAATGAGCAGTTCTTC.

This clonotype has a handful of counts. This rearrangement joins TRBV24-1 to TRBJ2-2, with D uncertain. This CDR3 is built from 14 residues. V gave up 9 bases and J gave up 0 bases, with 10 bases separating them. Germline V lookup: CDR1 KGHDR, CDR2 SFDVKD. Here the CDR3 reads CATSPTPNTGELFF. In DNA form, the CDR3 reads TGTGCCACCTCCCCGACCCCGAACACCGGGGAGCTGTTTTTT.

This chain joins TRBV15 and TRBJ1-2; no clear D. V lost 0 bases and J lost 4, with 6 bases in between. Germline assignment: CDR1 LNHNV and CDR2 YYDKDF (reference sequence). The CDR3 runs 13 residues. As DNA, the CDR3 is TGTGCCACCAGCAGAGAACAAGGCTATGGCTACACCTTC. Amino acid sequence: CATSREQGYGYTF.

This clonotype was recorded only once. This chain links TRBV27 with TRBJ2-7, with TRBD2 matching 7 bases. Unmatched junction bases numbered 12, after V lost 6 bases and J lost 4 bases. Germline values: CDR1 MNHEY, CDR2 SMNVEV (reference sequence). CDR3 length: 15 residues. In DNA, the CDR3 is TGTGCCAGCAGGGGCCGGGACTACACCGGGTACGAGCAGTACTTC. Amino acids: CASRGRDYTGYEQYF.

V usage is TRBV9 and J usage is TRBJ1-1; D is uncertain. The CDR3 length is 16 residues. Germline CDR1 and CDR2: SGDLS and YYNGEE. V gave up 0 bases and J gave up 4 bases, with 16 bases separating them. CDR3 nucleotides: TGTGCCAGCAGCGTAGCTACCCGGGCGGGTCCCACTGAAGCTTTCTTT. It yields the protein CASSVATRAGPTEAFF.

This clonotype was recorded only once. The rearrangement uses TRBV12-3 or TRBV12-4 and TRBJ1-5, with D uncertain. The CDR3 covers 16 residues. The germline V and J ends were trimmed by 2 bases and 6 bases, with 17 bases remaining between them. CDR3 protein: CASSLIGRGGFQPQHF. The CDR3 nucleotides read TGTGCCAGCAGTTTAATCGGCCGGGGTGGGTTTCAGCCCCAGCATTTT.

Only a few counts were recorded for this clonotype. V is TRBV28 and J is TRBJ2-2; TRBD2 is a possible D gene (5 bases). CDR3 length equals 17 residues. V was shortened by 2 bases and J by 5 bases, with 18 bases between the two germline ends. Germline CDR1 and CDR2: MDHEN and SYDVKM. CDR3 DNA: TGTGCCAGCAGTTTAGGTCTAGCCTACGGGGAGACCGGGGAGCTGTTTTTT. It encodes CASSLGLAYGETGELFF.

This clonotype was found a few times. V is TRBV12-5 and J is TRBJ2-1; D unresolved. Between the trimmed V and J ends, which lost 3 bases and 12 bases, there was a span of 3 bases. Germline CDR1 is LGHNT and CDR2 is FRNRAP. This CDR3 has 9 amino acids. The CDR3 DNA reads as TGTGCTAGTGGTTTTGTGCAGTTCTTC. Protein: CASGFVQFF.

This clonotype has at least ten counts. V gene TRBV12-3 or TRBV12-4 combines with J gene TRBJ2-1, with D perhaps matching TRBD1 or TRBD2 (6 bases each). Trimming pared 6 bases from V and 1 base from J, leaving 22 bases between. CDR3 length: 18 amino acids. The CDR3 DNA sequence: TGTGCCAGCAGCTCCCGGTGGGGGGCAATTGGATCCTACAATGAGCAGTTCTTC. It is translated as CASSSRWGAIGSYNEQFF.

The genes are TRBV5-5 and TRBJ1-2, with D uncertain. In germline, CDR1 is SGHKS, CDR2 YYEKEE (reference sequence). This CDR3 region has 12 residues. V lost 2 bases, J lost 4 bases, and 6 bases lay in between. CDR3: CASSLWSYGYTF. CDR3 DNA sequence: TGTGCCAGCAGCTTATGGTCCTATGGCTACACCTTC. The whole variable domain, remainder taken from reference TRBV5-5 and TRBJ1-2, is DAGVTQSPTHLIKTRGQQVTLRCSPISGHKSVSWYQQVLGQGPQFIFQYYEKEERGRGNFPDRFSARQFPNYSSELNVNALLLGDSALYLCASSLWSYGYTFGSGTRLTVV.

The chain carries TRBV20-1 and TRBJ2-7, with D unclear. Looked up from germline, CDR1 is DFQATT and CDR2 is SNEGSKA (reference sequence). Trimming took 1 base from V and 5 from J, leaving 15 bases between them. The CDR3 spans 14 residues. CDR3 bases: TGCAGTGCTAGAGGTTCGGGCGAATCTGACGAGCAGTACTTC. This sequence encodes CSARGSGESDEQYF.

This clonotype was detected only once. The CDR3 protein is CASSLTVLRGPENSGNTIYF. CDR3 sequence (DNA): TGTGCCAGCAGCTTAACAGTGCTACGGGGACCCGAAAACTCTGGAAACACCATATATTTT. The chain links TRBV11-1 to TRBJ1-3; possibly TRBD1 for D (5 bases). The CDR3 is 20 amino acids. Germline V gene data show CDR1 as SGHAT and CDR2 as FQDESV (reference sequence). The ends were cut back, 2 bases at V and 0 bases at J, with 23 bases in the middle.

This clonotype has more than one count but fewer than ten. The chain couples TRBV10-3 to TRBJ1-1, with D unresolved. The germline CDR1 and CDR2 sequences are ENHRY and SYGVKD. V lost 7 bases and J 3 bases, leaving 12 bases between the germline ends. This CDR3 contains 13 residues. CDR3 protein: CAITREGYTEAFF. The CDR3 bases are TGTGCCATCACAAGGGAAGGTTACACTGAAGCTTTCTTT.

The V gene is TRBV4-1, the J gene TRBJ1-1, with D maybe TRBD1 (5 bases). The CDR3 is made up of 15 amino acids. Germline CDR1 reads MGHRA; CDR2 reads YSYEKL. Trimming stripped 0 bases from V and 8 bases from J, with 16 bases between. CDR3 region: CASSQDRRQGLEAFF. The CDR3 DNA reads TGCGCCAGCAGCCAAGATCGTCGGCAGGGTCTAGAAGCTTTCTTT.

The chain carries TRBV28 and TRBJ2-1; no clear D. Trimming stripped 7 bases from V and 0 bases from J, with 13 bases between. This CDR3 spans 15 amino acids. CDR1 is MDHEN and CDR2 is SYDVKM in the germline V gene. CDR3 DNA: TGTGCCAGCACCTCTTACCAGAACTCCTACAATGAGCAGTTCTTC. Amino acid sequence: CASTSYQNSYNEQFF.

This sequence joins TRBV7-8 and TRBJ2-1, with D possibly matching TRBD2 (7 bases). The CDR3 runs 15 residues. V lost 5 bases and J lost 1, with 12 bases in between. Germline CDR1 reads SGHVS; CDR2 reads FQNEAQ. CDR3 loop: CASSRGGISYNEQFF. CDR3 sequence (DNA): TGTGCCAGCAGCAGGGGGGGGATTTCCTACAATGAGCAGTTCTTC.